Listed below are T cell receptor beta chains from one sample, sequenced in a study of blood T cell repertoires in COVID-19. The data were produced by immunoSEQ multiplex PCR, yet TCRdb's version contains in-frame clones alone and is incomplete. The data show over 70,000 clones, nearly 80% seen once. Sequencing was carried out using peripheral blood. The receptors here all came from a man aged 70-80 years with COVID-19, enrolled during active disease. CDR3s include the opening cysteine and the closing phenylalanine or tryptophan. Expanded clones get a size class; other rows say once, few or many, or leave the size out.

V gene	J gene	clone size	CDR3 protein
TRBV19	TRBJ1-6	NA	CASSGTGNSPLHF
TRBV20-1	TRBJ2-7	NA	CSASSPVEQYF
TRBV11-3	TRBJ2-7	NA	CASSSTYEQYF
TRBV18	TRBJ1-1	NA	CASSTGLNTEAFF
TRBV6-5	TRBJ2-7	NA	CASSSLAGATFYEQYF
TRBV5-6	TRBJ2-7	few	CASSRDFLDEGEQYF
TRBV5-4	TRBJ1-1	NA	CASSPRRNTEAFF
TRBV6-4	TRBJ1-2	NA	CASSLSRDRGYYGYTF
TRBV18	TRBJ1-1	NA	CASSTLRGNTEAFF
TRBV10-2	TRBJ2-6	NA	CASSDVGAYFSGANVLTF
TRBV12-3/TRBV12-4	TRBJ1-1	medium-sized	CASSPGVSTEAFF
TRBV7-3	TRBJ2-5	NA	CASSFSGGQETQYF